This TCR beta chain was identified during a study of identical twins. Overall study results and limits: There were fewer insertions in abundant cord blood beta clonotypes, but memory repertoires showed no such pattern. Rather than following the same donors, the conclusions depended on cross-sectional statistical analysis.

This CDR3 spans 14 amino acids. Trimming removed 3 bases from V and 4 bases from J, with 15 bases in between. Germline V gives CDR1 SQVTM, CDR2 ANQGSEA. Through template switching, a universal primer site was introduced, and the cDNA contained unique molecular identifiers. TCRdb re-called the 5' RACE reads with MiXCR, one entry per CDR3 protein. There are over 550,000 distinct CDR3 sequences in the sample; roughly 6.6% occur only once, and roughly 1.5% lies in the top ten. This clonotype was seen at least ten times. The antigen is unknown. These data also formed part of another study, on yellow fever vaccine responses in identical twins.

This TCR came from a woman aged 18-29 years in good health. The chain links TRBV29-1 to TRBJ1-2; tentatively, D is TRBD1 (5 bases). Sequencing was carried out using PBMCs. The CDR3 DNA sequence: TGCAGCGTTGAGGTCGGCAGGGCTCCCTATGGCTACACCTTC. This encodes CSVEVGRAPYGYTF.